Following are 29 T cell receptor beta chains from one sample sequenced in a study of blood T cell repertoires in COVID-19. This table comes from immunoSEQ multiplex PCR, and its TCRdb copy is limited to in-frame clones, with some not included. This table holds hundreds of thousands of clones, around 91% found once. The specimen was PBMCs or T cells enriched from blood (not recorded which). These receptors all stem from a woman aged 18 to 35 who had recovered from COVID-19.

V is TRBV27 and J is TRBJ2-1, with D possibly being TRBD1 (6 bases). V gave up 1 base and J gave up 0 bases, with 13 bases separating them. The CDR3 is 17 amino acids. Germline V gene lookup returns CDR1 MNHEY and CDR2 SMNVEV (reference sequence). The CDR3 DNA reads TGTGCCAGCAGTTTATTTTGGGACACCAGCTCCTACAATGAGCAGTTCTTC. Encoded protein: CASSLFWDTSSYNEQFF.

This clone was recorded only once. This chain connects TRBV19 to TRBJ2-1, with D possibly matching TRBD2 (6 bases). V shed 3 bases and J shed 3 bases, with 15 bases lying between them. CDR1 and CDR2 (germline): LNHDA, SQIVND (reference sequence). This CDR3 is 16 amino acids long. Here the CDR3 DNA reads TGTGCCAGTAGTATGGGTGCGGGGTCGCTCTACAATGAGCAGTTCTTC. This gives the protein CASSMGAGSLYNEQFF.

This sequence joins TRBV4-1 and TRBJ2-2, with D possibly matching TRBD1 (7 bases). This CDR3 is built from 18 residues. The germline gives CDR1 MGHRA, CDR2 YSYEKL. V was shortened by 0 bases and J by 4 bases, with 18 bases between the two germline ends. CDR3: CASSQETPGGPGTGELFF. The CDR3, as DNA: TGCGCCAGCAGCCAAGAAACGCCAGGGGGGCCTGGCACCGGGGAGCTGTTTTTT.

The chain has TRBV4-1 and TRBJ2-7, with D perhaps matching TRBD2 (5 bases). Between the trimmed V and J ends, which lost 0 bases and 3 bases, there was a span of 18 bases. CDR1 MGHRA and CDR2 YSYEKL come from the germline V gene. The CDR3 spans 17 residues. In DNA form, the CDR3 reads TGCGCCAGCAGCCAAGATGGGGAGACTCCAAACCTCTACGAGCAGTACTTC. This sequence encodes CASSQDGETPNLYEQYF.

This rearrangement joins TRBV2 to TRBJ1-4, with D hard to call. V lost 5 bases and J lost 5, with 15 bases in between. The germline CDR1 and CDR2 sequences are SNHLY and FYNNEI. This CDR3 spans 15 amino acids. This CDR3 reads CASSPFASTNEKLFF. The CDR3 nucleotides are TGTGCCAGCAGTCCCTTCGCCAGTACCAATGAAAAACTGTTTTTT.

The V and J genes are TRBV3-1 (or the pseudogene TRBV3-2) and TRBJ1-4; no firm D call. The CDR3 covers 13 residues. The germline V and J ends were trimmed by 5 bases and 3 bases, with 7 bases remaining between them. Germline V gives CDR1 LGHDT, CDR2 YNNKEL (reference sequence). CDR3 in amino acids: CASSGGANEKLFF. In DNA, the CDR3 is TGTGCCAGCAGCGGCGGGGCTAATGAAAAACTGTTTTTT.

The chain has TRBV14 and TRBJ1-4; TRBD1 matches 8 bases. J gave up 16 bases and V 5 bases, and 12 bases lay outside the gene matches. There are 13 residues in the CDR3. The germline V gene encodes CDR1 SGHDN and CDR2 FVKESK. In DNA form, the CDR3 reads TGTGCCAGCAGCGCGCTTCCTCAGGGGGCACGGTTTTTT. Translating gives CASSALPQGARFF. Based on the CDR3 plus reference TRBV14 and TRBJ1-4, the full variable domain is EAGVTQFPSHSVIEKGQTVTLRCDPISGHDNLYWYRRVMGKEIKFLLHFVKESKQDESGMPNNRFLAERTGGTYSTLKVQPAELEDSGVYFCASSALPQGARFFGSGTQLSVL.

This sequence joins TRBV5-1 and TRBJ2-2, with TRBD2 matching over 13 bases. Trimming removed 4 bases from V and 3 bases from J; junction bases left unmatched: 6. The CDR3 loop spans 17 amino acids. Germline CDR1 SGHRS, CDR2 YFSETQ. This CDR3 reads CASSRGLAGKDTGELFF. CDR3 bases: TGCGCCAGCAGCAGGGGACTAGCGGGGAAGGACACCGGGGAGCTGTTTTTT.

This sequence joins TRBV27 and TRBJ1-2, with D tentatively TRBD1 (6 bases). The CDR3 totals 16 residues. In germline, CDR1 is MNHEY, CDR2 SMNVEV (reference sequence). V lost 2 bases and J lost 8, with 21 bases in between. CDR3 amino acids: CASSLEGPGQGHGYTF. DNA of the CDR3: TGTGCCAGCAGTTTAGAAGGCCCCGGCCAGGGGCACGGCTACACCTTC.

The gene calls are TRBV5-1 and TRBJ1-2; D may be TRBD1 (5 bases). The CDR3 has 14 amino acids. Per germline, CDR1 SGHRS and CDR2 YFSETQ. Here the CDR3 DNA reads TGCGCTTTTCATGTGGGGCCTACTAACTATGGCTACACCTTC. Translating it yields CAFHVGPTNYGYTF.

This clone was seen only once. The CDR3 reads CASSFIAFEQFF. The CDR3 nucleotides are TGTGCCAGTAGTTTCATAGCCTTTGAGCAGTTCTTC. The genes are TRBV19 and TRBJ2-1; no firm D call. Between the trimmed V and J ends, which lost 5 bases and 9 bases, there was a span of 11 bases. This CDR3 is 12 amino acids long. The germline V gene encodes CDR1 LNHDA and CDR2 SQIVND (reference sequence).

The genes are TRBV7-9 and TRBJ1-3; possibly TRBD1 for D (5 bases). Trimming stripped 0 bases from V and 2 bases from J, with 14 bases between. The germline V gene encodes CDR1 SEHNR and CDR2 FQNEAQ (reference sequence). The CDR3 extends over 17 amino acids. CDR3 sequence: CASSLASGDGAGNTIYF. The CDR3 region has the DNA TGTGCCAGCAGCTTAGCATCGGGGGATGGAGCTGGAAACACCATATATTTT. Looking up the rest from reference TRBV7-9 and TRBJ1-3 gives the full variable domain: DTGVSQNPRHKITKRGQNVTFRCDPISEHNRLYWYRQTLGQGPEFLTYFQNEAQLEKSRLLSDRFSAERPKGSFSTLEIQRTEQGDSAMYLCASSLASGDGAGNTIYFGEGSWLTVV.

The chain uses TRBV27 and TRBJ2-2, with D tentatively TRBD2 (5 bases). The CDR3 covers 16 residues. Per the germline V gene, CDR1 is MNHEY and CDR2 is SMNVEV (reference sequence). Trimming cost V 3 bases and J 0 bases, with 11 bases left between them. CDR3 nucleotides: TGTGCCAGCAGTTTCTCGGCGGGTTCGAACACCGGGGAGCTGTTTTTT. It translates to CASSFSAGSNTGELFF.

The chain joins TRBV12-3 or TRBV12-4 to TRBJ1-3, with unresolved D. V was pared by 5 bases and J by 4 bases, with 3 bases between. The CDR3 covers 11 residues. DNA for the CDR3: TGTGCCAGCAGTCCGGGAAACACCATATATTTT. It yields the protein CASSPGNTIYF.

J is TRBJ2-5 and V is TRBV3-1 (or the pseudogene TRBV3-2); possible D gene TRBD1, 6 bases. This CDR3 is 13 amino acids long. Between the trimmed V and J ends, which lost 6 bases and 5 bases, there was a span of 13 bases. Germline V gene sequence: CDR1 LGHDT, CDR2 YNNKEL (reference sequence). Here the CDR3 DNA reads TGTGCCAGCAGTCAGGGGCCGGGGGAGACCCAGTACTTC. The encoded protein is CASSQGPGETQYF.

V gene TRBV7-9 combines with J gene TRBJ1-1, with 8 bases that match TRBD1. CDR1 and CDR2 (germline): SEHNR, FQNEAQ (reference sequence). J gave up 0 bases and V 5 bases, and 11 bases lay outside the gene matches. The CDR3 consists of 17 residues. The CDR3 bases are TGTGCCAGCAGCCGCTGGACAGGGATCATGTTGAACACTGAAGCTTTCTTT. This sequence encodes CASSRWTGIMLNTEAFF.

Only a few counts were recorded for this clone. J is TRBJ2-5 and V is TRBV14; TRBD2 might be the D (5 bases). V dropped 2 bases and J dropped 5 bases, with 9 bases sitting between them. The CDR3 consists of 13 residues. CDR1 SGHDN and CDR2 FVKESK come from the germline V gene. In DNA form, the CDR3 reads TGTGCCAGCAGCCAACTAGCCTACGAGACCCAGTACTTC. This sequence encodes CASSQLAYETQYF.

The genes are TRBV5-6 and TRBJ1-1, with D hard to call. Germline V gene lookup returns CDR1 SGHDT and CDR2 YYEEEE. V dropped 4 bases and J dropped 1 base, with 8 bases sitting between them. This CDR3 contains 13 residues. The CDR3 DNA reads as TGTGCCAGCAGCGCGACATGGAACACTGAAGCTTTCTTT. It translates to CASSATWNTEAFF.

This chain joins TRBV5-1 and TRBJ1-2; D gene ambiguous. CDR3 length: 14 amino acids. V lost 0 bases to trimming and J lost 0 bases, with 6 bases between them. The germline V gene has CDR1 SGHRS and CDR2 YFSETQ. The CDR3 protein is CASSLDGTNYGYTF. The CDR3 DNA follows: TGCGCCAGCAGCTTGGACGGGACTAACTATGGCTACACCTTC.

This clone was observed many times. This chain joins TRBV9 and TRBJ2-5, with 9 bases lining up with TRBD1. Germline V gives CDR1 SGDLS, CDR2 YYNGEE. Trimming cost V 0 bases and J 5 bases; bases outside gene matches: 2. The CDR3 consists of 14 residues. The CDR3 DNA reads as TGTGCCAGCAGCGTAGGCGGGACAGGGGAGACCCAGTACTTC. As protein: CASSVGGTGETQYF.

This chain connects TRBV7-9 to TRBJ2-7; TRBD1 matches at 9 bases. The V segment lost 1 base and the J segment 4 bases; nucleotides outside the gene matches: 5. Germline V gene sequence: CDR1 SEHNR, CDR2 FQNEAQ (reference sequence). The CDR3 loop spans 15 amino acids. CDR3 in amino acids: CASSLEGDRAYEQYF. The CDR3 DNA is TGTGCCAGCAGCTTAGAGGGGGACAGGGCTTACGAGCAGTACTTC.

The chain employs TRBV28 and TRBJ2-2; a weak D match, TRBD1 (5 bases). This CDR3 spans 15 amino acids. Trimming left V 9 bases short and J 0 bases short, with 14 bases between. Germline CDR1 reads MDHEN; CDR2 reads SYDVKM. CDR3 protein: CASYRWGTNTGELFF. The CDR3 nucleotides read TGTGCCAGTTACCGTTGGGGCACGAACACCGGGGAGCTGTTTTTT.

The gene calls are TRBV19 and TRBJ1-1; no clear D gene. Germline loops: CDR1 LNHDA, CDR2 SQIVND (reference sequence). The germline V and J ends were trimmed by 6 bases and 1 base, with 12 bases remaining between them. The CDR3 has 14 residues. The CDR3 loop is CASRPRRENTEAFF. As DNA, the CDR3 is TGTGCCAGTAGGCCGAGGCGGGAGAACACTGAAGCTTTCTTT.

The chain employs TRBV5-1 and TRBJ2-5, with TRBD2 identical over 10 bases. Germline values: CDR1 SGHRS, CDR2 YFSETQ. V dropped 0 bases and J dropped 2; count of bases not matched to a gene: 1. This CDR3 comprises 15 residues. The CDR3 spells CASSLASGSQETQYF. CDR3 nucleotide sequence: TGCGCCAGCAGCTTGGCTAGCGGGAGTCAAGAGACCCAGTACTTC.

The rearrangement joins TRBV28 to TRBJ2-4; 8 bases map to TRBD2. This CDR3 is 19 amino acids long. In germline, CDR1 is MDHEN, CDR2 SYDVKM. V lost 3 bases, J lost 0 bases, and 13 bases stayed unmatched. The CDR3 DNA is TGTGCCAGCAGTTTCTCTCTTTCGGTAGCGGGGCTAGCCAAAAACATTCAGTACTTC. Translated, it gives CASSFSLSVAGLAKNIQYF.

This clone is a singleton in its sample. The chain employs TRBV27 and TRBJ1-2, with 10 bases fitting TRBD1. The CDR3 length is 15 residues. Looked up from germline, CDR1 is MNHEY and CDR2 is SMNVEV (reference sequence). V trimming: 3 bases; J trimming: 4 bases; junction bases outside the gene matches: 5. Written as DNA, the CDR3 is TGTGCCAGCAGTTTCCAGGGACAGGGGTCCTATGGCTACACCTTC. It codes for CASSFQGQGSYGYTF.

The chain carries TRBV6-4 and TRBJ1-4; a possible D gene is TRBD1 (5 bases). The CDR3 consists of 14 residues. Trimming took 3 bases from V and 8 from J, leaving 13 bases between them. Looked up from germline, CDR1 is MRHNA and CDR2 is SNTAGT. Here the CDR3 reads CASSESDMREKLFF. For the CDR3, the DNA is TGTGCCAGCAGTGAATCGGACATGCGCGAAAAACTGTTTTTT.

The chain couples TRBV5-1 to TRBJ2-1; TRBD2 matches at 10 bases. Per the germline V gene, CDR1 is SGHRS and CDR2 is YFSETQ. CDR3 length equals 15 residues. Trimming at V came to 0 bases and at J to 7 bases, leaving 4 bases not matched to a gene. CDR3 DNA: TGCGCCAGCAGCTTGGGGCTAGCGGGGGAGAATGAGCAGTTCTTC. Translation gives CASSLGLAGENEQFF.

The chain uses TRBV28 and TRBJ1-3, with D perhaps TRBD1 (6 bases). The CDR3 has 16 amino acids. V lost 9 bases, J lost 0 bases, and 18 bases lay in between. The germline gives CDR1 MDHEN, CDR2 SYDVKM. The CDR3 is CASRGGGSGSGNTIYF. CDR3 DNA sequence: TGTGCCAGTAGAGGGGGGGGATCAGGCTCTGGAAACACCATATATTTT.